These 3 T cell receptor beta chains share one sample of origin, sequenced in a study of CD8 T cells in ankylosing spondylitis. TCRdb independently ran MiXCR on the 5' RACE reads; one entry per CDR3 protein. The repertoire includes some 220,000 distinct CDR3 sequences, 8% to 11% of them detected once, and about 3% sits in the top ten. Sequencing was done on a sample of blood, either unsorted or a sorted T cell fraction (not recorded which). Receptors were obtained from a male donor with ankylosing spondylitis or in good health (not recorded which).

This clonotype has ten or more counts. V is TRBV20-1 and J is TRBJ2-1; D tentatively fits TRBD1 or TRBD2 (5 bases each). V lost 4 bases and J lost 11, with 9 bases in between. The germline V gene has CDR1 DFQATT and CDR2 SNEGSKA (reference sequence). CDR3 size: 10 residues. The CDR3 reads CSANRDQQFF. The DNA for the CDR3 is TGCAGTGCTAACCGGGACCAGCAGTTCTTC.

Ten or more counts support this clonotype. The CDR3 protein is CASSLGQVGGNQPQHF. The DNA for the CDR3 is TGTGCCAGCAGTTTAGGGCAGGTGGGCGGGAATCAGCCCCAGCATTTT. The chain couples TRBV12-3 or TRBV12-4 to TRBJ1-5, with no clear D. The CDR3 is 16 amino acids. Trimming removed 1 base from V and 4 bases from J, with 14 bases in between.

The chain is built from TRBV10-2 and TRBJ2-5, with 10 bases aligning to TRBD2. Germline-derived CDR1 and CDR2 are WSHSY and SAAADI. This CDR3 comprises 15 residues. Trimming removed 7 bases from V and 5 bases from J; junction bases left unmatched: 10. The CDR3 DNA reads TGCGCCAGCAACCCAATAGCGGGAGGAAGGGAGACCCAGTACTTC. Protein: CASNPIAGGRETQYF.